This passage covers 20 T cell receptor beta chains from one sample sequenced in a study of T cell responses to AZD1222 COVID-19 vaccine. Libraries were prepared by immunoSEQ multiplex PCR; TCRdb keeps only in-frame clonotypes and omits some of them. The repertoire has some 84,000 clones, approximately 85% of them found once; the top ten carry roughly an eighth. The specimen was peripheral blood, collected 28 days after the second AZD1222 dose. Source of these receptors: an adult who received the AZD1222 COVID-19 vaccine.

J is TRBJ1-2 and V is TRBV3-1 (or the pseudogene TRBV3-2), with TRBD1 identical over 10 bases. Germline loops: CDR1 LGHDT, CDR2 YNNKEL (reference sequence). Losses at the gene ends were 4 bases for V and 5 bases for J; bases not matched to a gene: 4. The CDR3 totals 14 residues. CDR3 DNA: TGTGCCAGCAGCCGCGCGGGACAGGGGTATGGCTACACCTTC. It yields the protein CASSRAGQGYGYTF.

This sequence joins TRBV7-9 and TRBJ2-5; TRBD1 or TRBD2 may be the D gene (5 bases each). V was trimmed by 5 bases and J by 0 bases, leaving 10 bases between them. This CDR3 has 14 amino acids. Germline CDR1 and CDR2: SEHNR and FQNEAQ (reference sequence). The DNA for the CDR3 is TGTGCCAGCAGCCCGGGACCAAACCAAGAGACCCAGTACTTC. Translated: CASSPGPNQETQYF.

The CDR3 protein is CASSLTSGSGNEQFF. The CDR3, as DNA: TGTGCCAGCAGCTTAACCAGCGGGAGTGGCAATGAGCAGTTCTTC. This sequence joins TRBV7-3 and TRBJ2-1; 8 bases match TRBD2. CDR1 and CDR2 from the germline V gene are SGHTA and FQGTGA. The CDR3 has 15 residues. Trimming took 0 bases from V and 6 from J; bases not matched to a gene: 4.

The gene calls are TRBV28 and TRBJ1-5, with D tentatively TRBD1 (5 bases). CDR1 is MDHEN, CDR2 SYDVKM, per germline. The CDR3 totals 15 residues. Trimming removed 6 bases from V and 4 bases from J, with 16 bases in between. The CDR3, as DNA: TGTGCCAGCAGCCTTACTCAGGGCAGTAATCAGCCCCAGCATTTT. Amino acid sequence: CASSLTQGSNQPQHF.

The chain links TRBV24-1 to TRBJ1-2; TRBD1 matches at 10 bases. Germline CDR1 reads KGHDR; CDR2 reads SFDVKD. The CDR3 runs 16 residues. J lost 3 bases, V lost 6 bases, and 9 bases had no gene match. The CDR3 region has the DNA TGTGCCACCAGTCCCGGTTCGGGGACAGGGGACTATGGCTACACCTTC. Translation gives CATSPGSGTGDYGYTF.

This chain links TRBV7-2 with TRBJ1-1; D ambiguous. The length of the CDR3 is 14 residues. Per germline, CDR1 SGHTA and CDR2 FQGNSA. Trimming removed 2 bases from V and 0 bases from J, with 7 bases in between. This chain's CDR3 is CASSLFSLNTEAFF. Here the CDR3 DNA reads TGTGCCAGCAGCTTATTTTCCCTGAACACTGAAGCTTTCTTT.

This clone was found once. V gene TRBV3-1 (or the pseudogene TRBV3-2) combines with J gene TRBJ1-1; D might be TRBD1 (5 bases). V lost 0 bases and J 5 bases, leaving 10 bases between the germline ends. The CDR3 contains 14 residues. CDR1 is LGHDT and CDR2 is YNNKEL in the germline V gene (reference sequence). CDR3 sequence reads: CASSQDLWGTEAFF. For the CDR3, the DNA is TGTGCCAGCAGCCAAGATCTCTGGGGGACTGAAGCTTTCTTT.

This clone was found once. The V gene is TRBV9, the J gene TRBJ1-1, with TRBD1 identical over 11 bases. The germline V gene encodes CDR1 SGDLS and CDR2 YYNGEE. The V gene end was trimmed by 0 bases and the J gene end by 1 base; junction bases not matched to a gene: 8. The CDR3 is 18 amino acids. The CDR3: CASSVVSGTGGWNTEAFF. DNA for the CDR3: TGTGCCAGCAGCGTAGTGTCCGGGACAGGGGGGTGGAACACTGAAGCTTTCTTT.

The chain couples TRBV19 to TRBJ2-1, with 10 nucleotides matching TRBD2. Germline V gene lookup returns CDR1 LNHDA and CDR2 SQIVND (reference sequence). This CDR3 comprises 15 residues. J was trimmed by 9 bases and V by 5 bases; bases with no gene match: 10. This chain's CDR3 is CASSVSSGSRVEQFF. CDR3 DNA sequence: TGTGCCAGTAGTGTCTCTAGCGGGAGTAGGGTTGAGCAGTTCTTC.

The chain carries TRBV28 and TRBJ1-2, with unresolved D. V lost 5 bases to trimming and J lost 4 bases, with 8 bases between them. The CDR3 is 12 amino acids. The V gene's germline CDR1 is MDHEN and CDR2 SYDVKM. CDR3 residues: CASSGSVYGYTF. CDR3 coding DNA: TGTGCCAGCAGTGGGTCCGTCTATGGCTACACCTTC.

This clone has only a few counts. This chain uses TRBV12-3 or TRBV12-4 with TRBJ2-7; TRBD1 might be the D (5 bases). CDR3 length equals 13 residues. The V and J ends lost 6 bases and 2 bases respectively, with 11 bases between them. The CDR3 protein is CASSSDKTYEQYF. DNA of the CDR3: TGTGCCAGCAGCTCGGACAAGACCTACGAGCAGTACTTC.

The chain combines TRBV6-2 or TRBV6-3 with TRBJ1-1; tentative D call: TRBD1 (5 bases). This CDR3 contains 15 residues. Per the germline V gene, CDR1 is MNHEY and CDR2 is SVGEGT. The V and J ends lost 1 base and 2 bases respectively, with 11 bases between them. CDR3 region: CASSYFGTQNTEAFF. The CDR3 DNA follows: TGTGCCAGCAGTTACTTTGGGACTCAAAACACTGAAGCTTTCTTT.

The CDR3 DNA reads as TGTGCCAGCACCCCTCGGGGGGCGGACACTGAAGCTTTCTTT. The encoded protein is CASTPRGADTEAFF. This chain joins TRBV7-9 and TRBJ1-1, with a possible D match to TRBD1 (6 bases). Germline CDR1 reads SEHNR; CDR2 reads FQNEAQ (reference sequence). V gave up 7 bases and J gave up 3 bases, with 15 bases separating them. This CDR3 comprises 14 residues.

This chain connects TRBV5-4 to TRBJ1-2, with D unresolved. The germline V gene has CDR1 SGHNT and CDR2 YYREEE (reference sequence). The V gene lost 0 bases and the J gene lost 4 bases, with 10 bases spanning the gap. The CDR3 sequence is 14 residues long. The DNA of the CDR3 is TGTGCCAGCAGCTTGGATCTCCAAACCTATGGCTACACCTTC. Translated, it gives CASSLDLQTYGYTF.

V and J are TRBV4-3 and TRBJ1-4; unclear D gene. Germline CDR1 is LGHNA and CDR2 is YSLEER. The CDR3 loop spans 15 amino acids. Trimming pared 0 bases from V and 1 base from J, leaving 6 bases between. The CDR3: CASSQDKETNEKLFF. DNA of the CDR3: TGCGCCAGCAGCCAAGATAAAGAAACTAATGAAAAACTGTTTTTT.

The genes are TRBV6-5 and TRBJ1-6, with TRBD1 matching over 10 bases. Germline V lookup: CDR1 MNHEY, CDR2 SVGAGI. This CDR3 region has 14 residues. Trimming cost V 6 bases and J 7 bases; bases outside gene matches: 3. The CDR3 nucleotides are TGTGCCAGCAGGACAGGGGGCTTCAATTCACCCCTCCACTTT. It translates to CASRTGGFNSPLHF.

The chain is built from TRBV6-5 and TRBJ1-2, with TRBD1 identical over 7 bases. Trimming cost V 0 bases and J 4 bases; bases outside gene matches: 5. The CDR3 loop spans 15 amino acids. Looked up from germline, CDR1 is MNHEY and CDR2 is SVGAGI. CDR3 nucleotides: TGTGCCAGCAGTTACTCGCACAGGGGCCCCTATGGCTACACCTTC. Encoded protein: CASSYSHRGPYGYTF.

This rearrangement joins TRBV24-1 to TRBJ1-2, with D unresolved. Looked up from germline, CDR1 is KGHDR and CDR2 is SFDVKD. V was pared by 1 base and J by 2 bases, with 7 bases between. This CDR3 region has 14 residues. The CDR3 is CATSDFRRNYGYTF. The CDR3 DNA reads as TGTGCCACCAGTGATTTTCGCAGGAACTATGGCTACACCTTC.

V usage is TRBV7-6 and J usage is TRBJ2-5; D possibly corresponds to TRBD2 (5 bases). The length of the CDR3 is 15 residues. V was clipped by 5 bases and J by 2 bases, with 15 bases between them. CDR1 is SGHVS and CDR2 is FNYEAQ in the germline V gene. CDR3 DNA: TGTGCCAGCAGCCGGGGATTGGGGATACAAGAGACCCAGTACTTC. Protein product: CASSRGLGIQETQYF.

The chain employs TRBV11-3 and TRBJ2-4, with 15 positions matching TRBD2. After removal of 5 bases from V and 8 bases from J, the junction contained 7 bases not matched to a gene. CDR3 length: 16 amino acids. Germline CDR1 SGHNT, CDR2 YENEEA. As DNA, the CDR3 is TGTGCCAGCAGCACGGGACTAGCGGGAGGAACAGACATTCAGTACTTC. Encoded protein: CASSTGLAGGTDIQYF.